This T cell receptor (beta chain) was documented in a study of blood T cell repertoires in COVID-19. Sequencing used immunoSEQ multiplex PCR; TCRdb keeps in-frame clones, though not all of them. The data show roughly 220,000 clones, with around 84% seen just once and 5% to 6.5% held by the top ten. This CDR3 spans 12 amino acids. Germline CDR1 and CDR2: SNHLY and FYNNEI. V was cut by 8 bases and J by 0 bases, with 8 bases left in between. The sample was peripheral blood. V usage is TRBV2 and J usage is TRBJ2-7; D is possibly TRBD1 (6 bases). The TCR originated in an older man with acute or convalescent COVID-19. The CDR3 sequence: CASRDNSYEQYF. The CDR3 nucleotides are TGTGCCAGCCGGGACAACTCCTACGAGCAGTACTTC.